The rows below give T cell receptor beta chains drawn from one sample of a study of cytomegalovirus exposure and HLA in healthy donors. Generated by immunoSEQ multiplex PCR, the TCRdb table keeps only in-frame clones and is missing some. The data show 95,000 to 150,000 clones, with about 83% seen just once and 2.5% to 3.5% held by the top ten. The source material was PBMCs. The receptors come from a middle-aged woman in good health and CMV-seropositive. The CDR3 runs from the conserved cysteine through the conserved F or W. A D gene is named only where the DNA matches it firmly. Only some rows state a clone size, as once, few, many or a class for expanded clones.

abundance	v_gene	j_gene	d_gene	CDR3aa	CDR3nt
once	TRBV2	TRBJ2-5	TRBD2	CASRFSGRAGETQYF	TGTGCCAGCAGATTTTCCGGGAGGGCGGGGGAGACCCAGTACTTC
NA	TRBV19	TRBJ2-1	TRBD1	CASSNGAIGGSEQFF	TGTGCCAGTAGCAATGGTGCCATAGGGGGCAGTGAGCAGTTCTTC
NA	TRBV5-1	TRBJ2-7	NA	CASSFPGRGYEQYF	TGCGCCAGCAGCTTCCCTGGTAGGGGCTACGAGCAGTACTTC
NA	TRBV4-1	TRBJ1-4	TRBD1	CASSLVGNPGQGLPSNEKLFF	TGCGCCAGCAGCCTGGTGGGGAATCCGGGACAGGGACTTCCTTCTAATGAAAAACTGTTTTTT
once	TRBV5-5	TRBJ1-2	NA	CASSLVQGWGYTF	TGTGCCAGCAGCTTGGTCCAGGGTTGGGGCTACACCTTC
NA	TRBV7-3	TRBJ2-3	NA	CASSPIPGDTQYF	TGTGCCAGCAGCCCTATACCAGGGGATACGCAGTATTTT
NA	TRBV18	TRBJ1-5	NA	CASSRSGEQPQHF	TGTGCCAGCTCTCGCTCCGGGGAACAGCCCCAGCATTTT
once	TRBV2	TRBJ1-6	NA	CASTVIYNSPLHF	TGTGCCAGCACCGTTATATATAATTCACCCCTCCACTTT
few	TRBV2	TRBJ2-7	TRBD1	CASSLGQGGREQYF	TGTGCCAGCAGTCTTGGACAGGGCGGTCGCGAGCAGTACTTC
NA	TRBV7-9	TRBJ1-1	NA	CASRGGDKAFF	TGTGCCAGCAGAGGTGGGGACAAAGCTTTCTTT
few	TRBV6-5	TRBJ1-5	NA	CASSYSGGGNQPQHF	TGTGCCAGCAGTTACTCGGGAGGGGGCAATCAGCCCCAGCATTTT
NA	TRBV19	TRBJ2-1	NA	CASSILGQGGQFF	TGTGCCAGTAGTATCTTAGGACAAGGTGGGCAGTTCTTC
NA	TRBV14	TRBJ1-2	NA	CASSQDWAPDGYTF	TGTGCCAGCAGCCAAGATTGGGCACCTGATGGCTACACCTTC
NA	TRBV19	TRBJ2-3	TRBD1	CASSRTGGNGDTQYF	TGTGCCAGTAGTCGGACAGGGGGCAATGGAGATACGCAGTATTTT
NA	TRBV25-1	TRBJ2-7	TRBD2	CASSDGGRVHEQYF	TGTGCCAGCAGTGATGGCGGGAGAGTCCACGAGCAGTACTTC
NA	TRBV10-3	TRBJ2-1	NA	CAISEGGTTLKQFF	TGTGCCATCAGTGAGGGAGGGACCACCCTCAAGCAGTTCTTC
once	TRBV5-4	TRBJ1-2	NA	CASSPQGSSSYGYTF	TGTGCCAGCAGCCCCCAGGGGAGTAGTTCGTACGGCTACACCTTC
NA	TRBV14	TRBJ2-1	TRBD2	CASSPFGRGSYNEQFF	TGTGCCAGCAGCCCGTTCGGGAGGGGGTCCTACAATGAGCAGTTCTTC
NA	TRBV11-2	TRBJ2-5	TRBD2	CASSLGGLGTQYF	TGTGCCAGCAGCTTAGGCGGACTAGGGACCCAGTACTTC
NA	TRBV2	TRBJ1-3	TRBD1	CASTPNDRAGNTIYF	TGTGCCAGCACACCCAACGACAGGGCTGGAAACACCATATATTTT
NA	TRBV7-2	TRBJ2-5	TRBD1	CASSRDREETQYF	TGTGCCAGCAGTCGTGACAGGGAAGAGACCCAGTACTTC
NA	TRBV19	TRBJ2-6	NA	CASSLTGNSGANVLTF	TGTGCCAGTAGTTTGACAGGTAACTCTGGGGCCAACGTCCTGACTTTC
NA	TRBV29-1	TRBJ1-1	NA	CSVGHESTEAFF	TGCAGCGTTGGACATGAGAGCACTGAAGCTTTCTTT
NA	TRBV27	TRBJ1-1	TRBD1	CASTNGQGSFF	TGTGCCAGCACCAACGGACAGGGTTCTTTCTTT
NA	TRBV5-6	TRBJ1-2	TRBD1	CASRAGTGPSYGYTF	TGTGCCAGCAGGGCCGGGACAGGGCCCAGCTATGGCTACACCTTC
NA	TRBV5-6	TRBJ2-7	NA	CASSATDREQYF	TGTGCCAGCAGCGCCACCGACAGGGAGCAGTACTTC
NA	TRBV15	TRBJ1-5	NA	CATSRGGGSNQPQHF	TGTGCCACCAGCAGAGGAGGGGGTAGCAATCAGCCCCAGCATTTT
NA	TRBV5-4	TRBJ1-1	NA	CASSLNMNTEAFF	TGTGCCAGCAGCTTGAATATGAACACTGAAGCTTTCTTT
NA	TRBV21-1	TRBJ1-5	NA	CASRNHRREGSNQPQHF	TGTGCCAGCAGAAACCACAGACGTGAAGGAAGCAATCAGCCCCAGCATTTT
NA	TRBV10-3	TRBJ1-5	NA	CAISKSTGSNEPQHF	TGTGCCATCAGCAAGAGCACAGGGTCCAACGAGCCCCAGCATTTT
NA	TRBV5-6	TRBJ2-2	NA	CASNRDSTGELFF	TGTGCCAGCAACCGGGACTCCACCGGGGAGCTGTTTTTT
NA	TRBV5-6	TRBJ1-2	NA	CASSLENERGDYGYTF	TGTGCCAGCAGCTTGGAGAACGAACGGGGGGACTATGGCTACACCTTC
NA	TRBV5-1	TRBJ2-1	NA	CASSLAGFSSYNEQFF	TGCGCCAGCAGCTTGGCCGGGTTTAGCTCCTACAATGAGCAGTTCTTC
NA	TRBV7-7	TRBJ2-3	TRBD1	CASSLGTGADTQYF	TGTGCTAGCAGCTTAGGGACAGGGGCAGATACGCAGTATTTT
NA	TRBV15	TRBJ1-1	NA	CATSAQNTEAFF	TGTGCCACCAGCGCACAGAACACTGAAGCTTTCTTT
NA	TRBV29-1	TRBJ2-2	TRBD1	CSVGGQAVGELFF	TGCAGCGTTGGGGGACAGGCGGTCGGGGAGCTGTTTTTT
NA	TRBV4-2	TRBJ2-1	NA	CASSQGVGESYNEQFF	TGTGCCAGCAGCCAAGGGGTGGGAGAATCCTACAATGAGCAGTTCTTC
NA	TRBV4-2	TRBJ2-1	TRBD2	CASSLRTSAYGAYNEQFF	TGTGCCAGCAGCCTTCGGACTAGCGCCTATGGGGCCTACAATGAGCAGTTCTTC
few	TRBV2	TRBJ1-1	NA	CASSPTRYPGGGTEAFF	TGTGCCAGCAGTCCCACCCGCTACCCAGGTGGTGGCACTGAAGCTTTCTTT
once	TRBV11-3	TRBJ1-4	TRBD1	CASRSPGTGHEKLFF	TGTGCCAGCAGATCTCCCGGGACAGGCCATGAAAAACTGTTTTTT
NA	TRBV5-1	TRBJ1-1	NA	CASSLAGNTEAFF	TGCGCCAGCAGCTTGGCAGGGAACACTGAAGCTTTCTTT
NA	TRBV11-2	TRBJ1-5	NA	CASSLSGQPQHF	TGTGCCAGCAGCTTATCAGGGCAGCCCCAGCATTTT
NA	TRBV7-3	TRBJ2-1	TRBD2	CASSPNGLVYNEQFF	TGTGCCAGCAGCCCAAACGGACTAGTTTACAATGAGCAGTTCTTC
few	TRBV2	TRBJ1-5	NA	CASSELSGGQPQHF	TGTGCCAGCAGTGAACTAAGTGGGGGGCAGCCCCAGCATTTT
NA	TRBV7-7	TRBJ1-3	NA	CASSQDSSGNTIYF	TGTGCTAGCAGCCAGGACAGCTCTGGAAACACCATATATTTT
once	TRBV5-5	TRBJ1-6	TRBD1	CASSHDRGNSPLHF	TGTGCCAGCAGCCACGACAGGGGTAATTCACCCCTCCACTTT
NA	TRBV5-6	TRBJ2-7	NA	CASSLSMESPLSVDEQYF	TGTGCCAGCAGCTTGAGTATGGAGAGCCCCCTATCCGTCGACGAGCAGTACTTC
NA	TRBV10-3	TRBJ2-7	TRBD1	CAISGGTGGRNEQYF	TGTGCCATCAGTGGGGGGACAGGGGGCAGAAACGAGCAGTACTTC
NA	TRBV9	TRBJ2-7	TRBD2	CASSPASGSSYEQYF	TGTGCCAGCAGCCCAGCTAGCGGAAGCTCCTACGAGCAGTACTTC
few	TRBV2	TRBJ2-2	TRBD2	CASSFTSGYTGELFF	TGTGCCAGCAGTTTTACTAGCGGTTACACCGGGGAGCTGTTTTTT